The 11 T cell receptor beta chains below were found in one sample sequenced in a study of blood T cells in healthy people across ages (dated by TCRdb to the mid-2010s). The receptor library was made with 5' RACE. Sequencing used an Illumina HiSeq 2500. A second PCR of roughly 7 to 11 cycles was run with a J-beta primer mix and a sample-barcoded 5' primer. TCRdb reworked the public reads: Q25 trimming with fastp, MiXCR clone assembly, productive beta chains retained. Rows are combined by CDR3 protein, so each entry shows the most common genes and DNA. The sample contains some 860,000 distinct CDR3 sequences, just over 55% of them found a single time. The ten largest clones represent 20% to 30% of the sample. What was sequenced was blood. These receptors were collected from a man aged 40-50 years in good health.

The genes are TRBV14 and TRBJ1-1; no firm D call. The CDR3 is 14 residues long. Germline CDR1 and CDR2: SGHDN and FVKESK. The V and J ends lost 0 bases and 3 bases respectively, with 8 bases between them. The chain's CDR3 is CASSQEGQYTEAFF. The DNA of the CDR3 is TGTGCCAGCAGCCAAGAAGGGCAGTACACTGAAGCTTTCTTT.

This clonotype was seen a handful of times. The V call is TRBV29-1, the J call TRBJ1-2, with D possibly being TRBD1 (6 bases). Germline CDR1 SQVTM, CDR2 ANQGSEA. The CDR3 length is 14 residues. Trimming left V 6 bases short and J 6 bases short, with 20 bases between. In nucleotides, the CDR3 is TGCAGCGTCGCGGTGGGGGCCTTAATCGATGGCTACACCTTC. It translates to CSVAVGALIDGYTF.

This clonotype has a handful of counts. The V call is TRBV29-1, the J call TRBJ2-1; 11 bases align to TRBD2. V was clipped by 5 bases and J by 0 bases; unmatched bases: 6. Germline V CDR1 and CDR2: SQVTM, ANQGSEA. The length of the CDR3 is 16 residues. The CDR3 here is CSVRGTSGSSYNEQFF. The CDR3, as DNA: TGCAGCGTTAGGGGGACTAGCGGTAGCTCCTACAATGAGCAGTTCTTC.

The table lists this clonotype with a few counts. This chain joins TRBV7-2 and TRBJ1-1; possible D gene TRBD1, 5 bases. The CDR3 is 15 amino acids. Trimming left V 4 bases short and J 6 bases short, with 18 bases between. CDR1 is SGHTA and CDR2 is FQGNSA in the germline V gene. DNA of the CDR3: TGTGCCAGCAGCTCCCGACCGGGCAGGGTACCTGAAGCTTTCTTT. This encodes CASSSRPGRVPEAFF.

The chain's CDR3 is CASSVQGPGQPQHF. CDR3 coding DNA: TGTGCCAGCAGTGTCCAGGGGCCAGGACAGCCCCAGCATTTT. The chain employs TRBV2 and TRBJ1-5; possible D gene TRBD1, 6 bases. The germline CDR1 and CDR2 sequences are SNHLY and FYNNEI. The CDR3 is 14 amino acids. Trimming took 4 bases from V and 7 from J, leaving 14 bases between them.

The chain has TRBV7-9 and TRBJ2-5; D may be TRBD1 or TRBD2 (5 bases each). V lost 1 base, J lost 5 bases, and 17 bases lay in between. Germline V gene sequence: CDR1 SEHNR, CDR2 FQNEAQ (reference sequence). The CDR3 length is 16 residues. CDR3 sequence: CASSLVVRGATETQYF. DNA for the CDR3: TGTGCCAGCAGCTTAGTAGTCCGAGGGGCCACGGAGACCCAGTACTTC.

This clonotype was counted only a few times. The V and J genes are TRBV7-2 and TRBJ2-7; D is unresolved. The J call could be wrong; TRBJ2-5 is a better fit for the DNA end. There are 13 residues in the CDR3. Germline lookup yields CDR1 SGHTA and CDR2 FQGNSA. DNA for the CDR3: TGTGCCAGCAGCTTAGAAACGGATAAGACCCAGTACTTC. Protein product: CASSLETDKTQYF.

In its sample, this clonotype was seen a few times. The V and J genes are TRBV3-1 and TRBJ2-7; D is ambiguous. This CDR3 has 14 residues. The V gene's germline CDR1 is LGHDT and CDR2 YNNKEL (reference sequence). Trimming cost V 1 base and J 2 bases, with 9 bases left between them. The CDR3 sequence is CASSQVQLTYEQYF. The CDR3 DNA reads TGTGCCAGCAGCCAAGTTCAACTCACCTACGAGCAGTACTTC.

The J gene is TRBJ2-3, the V gene TRBV7-8; D not certain. The germline V gene has CDR1 SGHVS and CDR2 FQNEAQ. V was trimmed by 5 bases and J by 4 bases, leaving 16 bases between them. The CDR3 sequence is 15 residues long. This CDR3 reads CASSPRKAGPDTQYF. The CDR3 DNA reads as TGTGCCAGCAGCCCCCGGAAGGCAGGCCCAGATACGCAGTATTTT. Based on the CDR3 plus reference TRBV7-8 and TRBJ2-3, the full variable domain is GAGVSQSPRYKVAKRGQDVALRCDPISGHVSLFWYQQALGQGPEFLTYFQNEAQLDKSGLPSDRFFAERPEGSVSTLKIQRTQQEDSAVYLCASSPRKAGPDTQYFGPGTRLTVL.

The CDR3 is CSVTDSPRNQPQHF. As DNA, the CDR3 is TGCAGCGTTACCGACTCACCCCGTAATCAGCCCCAGCATTTT. This chain joins TRBV29-1 and TRBJ1-5; the D is unclear. Germline-derived CDR1 and CDR2 are SQVTM and ANQGSEA. The length of the CDR3 is 14 residues. The V and J ends lost 5 bases and 4 bases respectively, with 15 bases between them.

This clonotype showed up just a few times. The chain combines TRBV7-2 with TRBJ1-5; TRBD1 might be the D (6 bases). Germline V gives CDR1 SGHTA, CDR2 FQGNSA. This CDR3 region has 16 residues. V lost 1 base to trimming and J lost 1 base, with 11 bases between them. The CDR3 bases are TGTGCCAGCAGCTTAGGTGGGGGGGCGAGCAATCAGCCCCAGCATTTT. This gives the protein CASSLGGGASNQPQHF.